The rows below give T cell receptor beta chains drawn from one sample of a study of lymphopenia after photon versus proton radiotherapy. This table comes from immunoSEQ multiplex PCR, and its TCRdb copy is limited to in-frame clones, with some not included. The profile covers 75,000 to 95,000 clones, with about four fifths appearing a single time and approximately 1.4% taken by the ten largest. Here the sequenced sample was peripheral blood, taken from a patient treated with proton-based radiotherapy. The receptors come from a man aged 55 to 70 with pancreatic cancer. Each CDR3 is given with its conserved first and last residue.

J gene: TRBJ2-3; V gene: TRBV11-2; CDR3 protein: CASSLDLIPATGSDTQYF
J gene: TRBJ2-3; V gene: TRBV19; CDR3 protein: CASSIFKRDTQYF
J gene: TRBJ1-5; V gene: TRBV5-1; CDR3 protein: CASSSMPGSGNQPQHF
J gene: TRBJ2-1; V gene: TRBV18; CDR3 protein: CASSPLGNEQFF
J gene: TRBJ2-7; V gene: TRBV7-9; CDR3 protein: CASSLYSGRGEQYF
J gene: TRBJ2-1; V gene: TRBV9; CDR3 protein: CASSTRDSEQFF
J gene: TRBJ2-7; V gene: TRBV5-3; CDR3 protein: CARSRDRSPTYEQYF
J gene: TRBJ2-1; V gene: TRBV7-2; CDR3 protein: CASSLVGGNEQFF
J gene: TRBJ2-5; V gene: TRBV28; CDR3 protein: CASSSGTGMETQYF
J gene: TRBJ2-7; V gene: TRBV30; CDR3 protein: CAWSEQAYEQYF
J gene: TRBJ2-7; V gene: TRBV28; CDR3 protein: CASRPGTGRVYEQYF
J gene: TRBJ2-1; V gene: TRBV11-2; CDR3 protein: CASSLGRNEQFF
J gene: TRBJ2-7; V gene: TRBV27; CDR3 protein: CASSQTGPIYEQYF
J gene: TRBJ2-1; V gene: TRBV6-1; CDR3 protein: CASSGGGTPRDEQFF
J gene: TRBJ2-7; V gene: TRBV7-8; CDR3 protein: CASSLSGTSGTGEQYF
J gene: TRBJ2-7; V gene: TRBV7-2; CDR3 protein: CASSLGASYEQYF
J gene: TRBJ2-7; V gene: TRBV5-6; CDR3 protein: CASSLGGKDEQYF
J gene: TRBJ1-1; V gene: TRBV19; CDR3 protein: CASSVGNTEAFF
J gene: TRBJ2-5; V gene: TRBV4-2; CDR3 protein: CASSQDGTGGKETQYF
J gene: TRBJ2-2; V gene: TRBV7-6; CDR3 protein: CASSLPLGGFGELFF
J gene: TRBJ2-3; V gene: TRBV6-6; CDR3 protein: CAISSGTDTQYF
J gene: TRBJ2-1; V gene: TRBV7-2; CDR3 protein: CASSLARGLSAQQFF
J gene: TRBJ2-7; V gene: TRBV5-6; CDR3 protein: CASSLITYEQYF
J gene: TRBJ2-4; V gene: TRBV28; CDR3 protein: CASSSAPLAKNIQYF
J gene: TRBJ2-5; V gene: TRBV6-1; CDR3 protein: CASSPVTSGSSQYF
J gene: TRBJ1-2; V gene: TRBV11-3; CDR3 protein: CASSSVGTGGYGYTF
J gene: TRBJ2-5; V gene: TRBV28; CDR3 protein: CASRTEETQYF
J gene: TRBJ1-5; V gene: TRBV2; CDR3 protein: CASSDPDSVLRGYQPQHF
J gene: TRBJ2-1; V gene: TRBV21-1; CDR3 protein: CASSKLPFPYNEQFF
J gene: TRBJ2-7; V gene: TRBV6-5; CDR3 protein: CASSYTTGTNDEQYF
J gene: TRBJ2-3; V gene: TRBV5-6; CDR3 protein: CASSPRHRGEAGTDTQYF
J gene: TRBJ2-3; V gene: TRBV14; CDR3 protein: CASSPLGADTQYF
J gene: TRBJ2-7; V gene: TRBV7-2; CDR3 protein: CASSLAPIPTYEQYF
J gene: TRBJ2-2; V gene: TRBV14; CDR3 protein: CASSQVGGAGELFF
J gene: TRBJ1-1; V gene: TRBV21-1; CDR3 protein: CASRKRTGNTEAFF
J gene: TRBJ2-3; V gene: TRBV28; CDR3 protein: CASSSTGGLTDTQYF
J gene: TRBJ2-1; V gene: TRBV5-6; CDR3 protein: CASSRRGPSGNEQFF
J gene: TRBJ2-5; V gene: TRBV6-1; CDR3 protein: CASMGIRTLETQYF
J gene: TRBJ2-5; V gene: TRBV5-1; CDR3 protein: CASSLSGTPQETQYF
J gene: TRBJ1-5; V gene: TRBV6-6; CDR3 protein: CASSYSGYSNQPQHF
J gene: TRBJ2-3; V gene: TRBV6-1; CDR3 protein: CASSEFGGYSTDTQYF
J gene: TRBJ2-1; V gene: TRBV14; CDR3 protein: CASSQATSGGQNEQFF
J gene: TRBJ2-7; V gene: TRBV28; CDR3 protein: CASSSPPRDEQYF
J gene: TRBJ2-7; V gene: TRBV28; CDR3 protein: CASSARGRVASEQYF
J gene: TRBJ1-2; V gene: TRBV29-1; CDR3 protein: CSADGLQYSGYTF
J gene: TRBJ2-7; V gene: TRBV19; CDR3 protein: CASSRGTLAGAPPLGLYEQYF
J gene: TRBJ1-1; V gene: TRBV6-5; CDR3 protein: CASSSRTGAVEAFF
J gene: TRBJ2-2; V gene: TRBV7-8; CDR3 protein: CASSLTGDTGELFF
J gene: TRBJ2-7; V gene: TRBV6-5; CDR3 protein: CASSYSRAGAYEQYF
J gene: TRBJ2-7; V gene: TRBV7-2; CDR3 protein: CASSPDPRGEQYF
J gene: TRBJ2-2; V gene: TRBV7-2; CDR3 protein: CASSLWGVRETGELFF
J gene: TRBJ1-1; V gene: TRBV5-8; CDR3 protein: CASSFRGVTEAFF
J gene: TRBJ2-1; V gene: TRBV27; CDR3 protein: CASSSSGGLAAPSYNEQFF
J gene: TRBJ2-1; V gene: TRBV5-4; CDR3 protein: CASSLGGSVNEQFF
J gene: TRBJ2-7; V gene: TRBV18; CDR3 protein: CASSLQGEYEQYF
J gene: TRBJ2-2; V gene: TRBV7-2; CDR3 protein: CASSQIRNTGELFF
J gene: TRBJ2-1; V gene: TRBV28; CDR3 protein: CASSLLRSYNEQFF
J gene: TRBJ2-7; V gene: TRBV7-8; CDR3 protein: CASTSRGEPPYEQYF
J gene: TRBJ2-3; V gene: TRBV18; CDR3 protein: CASSPILGDTQYF